A single sample is the source of the 24 T cell receptor beta chains below, sequenced in a study of cytomegalovirus exposure and HLA in healthy donors. Primers for the PCR totalled 60 Vbeta and 13 Jbeta. Using immunoSEQ multiplex PCR, the repertoire was profiled, and TCRdb retains in-frame clones only, with some absent. This table lists 100,000 to 150,000 clones. The sequencing sample was made of PBMCs. The source is a man between 18 and 35 years old in good health and CMV-seronegative.

CDR3 bases: TGTGCCATCAGCACCCGGGACAGGGTCGACGGCTACACCTTC. Its protein is CAISTRDRVDGYTF. The V gene is TRBV10-3, the J gene TRBJ1-2, with 9 positions matching TRBD1. Germline-derived CDR1 and CDR2 are ENHRY and SYGVKD. Trimming removed 6 bases from V and 8 bases from J; junction bases left unmatched: 10. This CDR3 has 14 amino acids.

This chain uses TRBV30 with TRBJ1-3, with 7 bases that match TRBD1. Germline loops: CDR1 GTSNPN, CDR2 SVGIG (reference sequence). The CDR3 length is 14 residues. The ends lost 3 bases at V and 0 bases at J; junction bases unmatched: 2. This CDR3 reads CAWRDRTSGNTIYF. CDR3 DNA: TGTGCCTGGAGGGACAGGACCTCTGGAAACACCATATATTTT. The complete variable domain, with remaining parts taken from reference TRBV30 and TRBJ1-3, reads SQTIHQWPATLVQPVGSPLSLECTVEGTSNPNLYWYRQAAGRGLQLLFYSVGIGQISSEVPQNLSASRPQDRQFILSSKKLLLSDSGFYLCAWRDRTSGNTIYFGEGSWLTVV.

This chain uses TRBV19 with TRBJ1-1; 8 positions match TRBD1. This CDR3 region has 12 residues. Germline-derived CDR1 and CDR2 are LNHDA and SQIVND (reference sequence). V lost 6 bases and J lost 4; bases outside the gene matches: 1. The CDR3 DNA follows: TGTGCCAGTAGACAGGGGGGCACTGAAGCTTTCTTT. This translates into CASRQGGTEAFF. Complete variable domain (other parts from reference TRBV19 and TRBJ1-1): DGGITQSPKYLFRKEGQNVTLSCEQNLNHDAMYWYRQDPGQGLRLIYYSQIVNDFQKGDIAEGYSVSREKKESFPLTVTSAQKNPTAFYLCASRQGGTEAFFGQGTRLTVV.

The genes are TRBV7-9 and TRBJ2-5, with D perhaps TRBD1 (7 bases). The V gene's germline CDR1 is SEHNR and CDR2 FQNEAQ (reference sequence). Trimming removed 6 bases at V and 5 bases at J, with 16 bases between. The CDR3 extends over 14 amino acids. The CDR3: CASRPEGAAETQYF. Written as DNA, the CDR3 is TGTGCCAGCAGACCGGAGGGGGCGGCGGAGACCCAGTACTTC.

This chain joins TRBV19 and TRBJ1-5, with 8 bases identical to TRBD1. This CDR3 region has 13 residues. In germline, CDR1 is LNHDA, CDR2 SQIVND (reference sequence). J lost 7 bases, V lost 7 bases, and 6 bases had no gene match. The CDR3 sequence: CASTGTGWQPQHF. CDR3 coding DNA: TGTGCCAGTACCGGGACAGGCTGGCAGCCCCAGCATTTT.

CDR3 residues: CATSPPIALAGYTF. The CDR3 DNA reads as TGTGCCACCAGCCCGCCTATCGCTCTAGCTGGCTACACCTTC. The chain couples TRBV15 to TRBJ1-2; no clear D gene. Germline values: CDR1 LNHNV, CDR2 YYDKDF (reference sequence). The CDR3 extends over 14 amino acids. V lost 5 bases and J 7 bases, leaving 17 bases between the germline ends. Combining the CDR3 with reference TRBV15 and TRBJ1-2 gives the whole variable domain DAMVIQNPRYQVTQFGKPVTLSCSQTLNHNVMYWYQQKSSQAPKLLFHYYDKDFNNEADTPDNFQSRRPNTSFCFLDIRSPGLGDTAMYLCATSPPIALAGYTFGSGTRLTVV.

V is TRBV5-4 and J is TRBJ2-2; 11 bases match TRBD2. Germline V lookup: CDR1 SGHNT, CDR2 YYREEE (reference sequence). The CDR3 contains 16 residues. Germline trimming cut 1 base from V and 4 bases from J; bases unmatched to any gene: 3. The CDR3 coding sequence is TGTGCCAGCAGCTTGATGCTAGCGGGGGGCACCGGGGAGCTGTTTTTT. Protein sequence: CASSLMLAGGTGELFF. The whole variable domain, filled in from reference TRBV5-4 and TRBJ2-2, reads ETGVTQSPTHLIKTRGQQVTLRCSSQSGHNTVSWYQQALGQGPQFIFQYYREEENGRGNFPPRFSGLQFPNYSSELNVNALELDDSALYLCASSLMLAGGTGELFFGEGSRLTVL.

The V call is TRBV28, the J call TRBJ2-7, with 8 bases fitting TRBD1. Germline CDR1 MDHEN, CDR2 SYDVKM. This CDR3 comprises 13 residues. After removal of 8 bases from V and 2 bases from J, the junction contained 5 bases not matched to a gene. The CDR3 sequence: CASGQGLPYEQYF. In DNA, the CDR3 is TGTGCCAGCGGACAGGGACTTCCCTACGAGCAGTACTTC.

The V gene is TRBV7-2, the J gene TRBJ1-2, with TRBD1 as a possible D gene (6 bases). The CDR3 contains 16 residues. V lost 5 bases and J lost 0, with 16 bases in between. Germline V gene data show CDR1 as SGHTA and CDR2 as FQGNSA. This CDR3 is CASSGPGQIANYGYTF. The DNA for the CDR3 is TGTGCCAGCAGCGGCCCGGGACAAATAGCTAACTATGGCTACACCTTC.

DNA of the CDR3: TGTGCCAGCAGTGACAAAGACAGGGCCGGGACTAGCGGGAGGACAGATACGCAGTATTTT. Translation: CASSDKDRAGTSGRTDTQYF. The V gene is TRBV6-4, the J gene TRBJ2-3, with TRBD2 identical over 15 bases. The CDR3 has 20 amino acids. Germline trimming cut 2 bases from V and 3 bases from J; bases unmatched to any gene: 12. Germline V CDR1 and CDR2: MRHNA, SNTAGT.

The DNA of the CDR3 is TGTGCCAGCAGCCCGGGACAGGGGCGGGATACGCAGTATTTT. This codes for CASSPGQGRDTQYF. The rearrangement joins TRBV5-4 to TRBJ2-3; the match to TRBD1 covers 10 bases. Germline V gene data show CDR1 as SGHNT and CDR2 as YYREEE (reference sequence). The junction had 5 bases not matched to a gene; V was cut back by 4 bases and J by 6 bases. The CDR3 sequence is 14 residues long.

The chain couples TRBV5-1 to TRBJ2-5; 7 bases are a match to TRBD2. The J call is doubtful: the DNA matches TRBJ2-7 better. Germline CDR1 reads SGHRS; CDR2 reads YFSETQ. The length of the CDR3 is 16 residues. CDR3: CASSMGWTGGTYEQYF. DNA for the CDR3: TGCGCCAGCAGCATGGGATGGACGGGGGGTACCTACGAGCAGTACTTC.

The gene calls are TRBV11-2 and TRBJ2-7, with D perhaps matching TRBD1 (6 bases). V was trimmed by 4 bases and J by 2 bases, leaving 12 bases between them. The CDR3 totals 14 residues. Germline-derived CDR1 and CDR2 are SGHAT and FQNNGV. The CDR3 nucleotides read TGTGCCAGCAGCTCCAGACAGGCGACCTACGAGCAGTACTTC. This encodes CASSSRQATYEQYF.

The gene calls are TRBV19 and TRBJ2-3; the match to TRBD1 covers 7 bases. The J segment lost 3 bases and the V segment lost 8 bases, leaving 26 bases of the junction unmatched. CDR1 is LNHDA and CDR2 is SQIVND in the germline V gene (reference sequence). CDR3 length: 20 residues. CDR3 loop: CASHYSGTEESLGRTDTQYF. The CDR3 DNA is TGTGCCAGTCATTACTCCGGGACAGAGGAATCTCTGGGTAGGACAGATACGCAGTATTTT.

The chain has TRBV10-3 and TRBJ2-3; 10 positions match TRBD1. CDR1 is ENHRY, CDR2 SYGVKD, per germline. V gave up 4 bases and J gave up 2 bases; unmatched junction bases: 12. This CDR3 contains 18 residues. CDR3 sequence: CAISGKPPGQGPTDTQYF. CDR3 nucleotides: TGTGCCATCAGTGGTAAACCTCCGGGACAGGGGCCCACAGATACGCAGTATTTT.

On this clone: The final CDR3 position lacks the conserved phenylalanine or tryptophan, pointing to a likely read error. The chain combines TRBV6-5 with TRBJ2-3; D may be TRBD1 (5 bases). CDR3 length: 16 residues. Trimming took off 4 bases at V and 5 bases at J, with 19 bases between the two ends. Per germline, CDR1 MNHEY and CDR2 SVGAGI. CDR3 sequence reads: CASSSYLKGAEDTQYC. CDR3 sequence (DNA): TGTGCCAGCAGTTCTTACCTAAAAGGGGCCGAAGATACGCAGTATTGT.

V is TRBV5-1 and J is TRBJ1-4, with 8 bases identical to TRBD1. CDR3 length equals 18 residues. CDR1 SGHRS and CDR2 YFSETQ come from the germline V gene. V shed 0 bases, J shed 8 bases, and the junction held 15 bases outside the gene matches. The CDR3 spells CASSLGWELGTGEEKLFF. CDR3 in DNA: TGCGCCAGCAGCTTGGGTTGGGAACTAGGGACAGGCGAGGAAAAACTGTTTTTT.

The V call is TRBV27, the J call TRBJ1-6; TRBD1 matches 12 bases. The CDR3 consists of 17 residues. V trimming: 2 bases; J trimming: 10 bases; junction bases outside the gene matches: 9. The germline V gene encodes CDR1 MNHEY and CDR2 SMNVEV (reference sequence). The CDR3 region is CASSLEGRDRGRSPLHF. CDR3 nucleotides: TGTGCCAGCAGTTTAGAGGGCCGGGACAGGGGGCGATCACCCCTCCACTTT.

The chain couples TRBV7-2 to TRBJ2-2, with D tentatively TRBD1 (6 bases). The germline V and J ends were trimmed by 5 bases and 3 bases, with 10 bases remaining between them. Germline V CDR1 and CDR2: SGHTA, FQGNSA. The CDR3 is 14 residues long. CDR3 in amino acids: CASSRNRDTGELFF. CDR3 nucleotide sequence: TGTGCCAGCAGCCGGAACAGGGACACCGGGGAGCTGTTTTTT. The entire variable domain, with the rest obtained from reference TRBV7-2 and TRBJ2-2, is as follows: GAGVSQSPSNKVTEKGKDVELRCDPISGHTALYWYRQSLGQGLEFLIYFQGNSAPDKSGLPSDRFSAERTGGSVSTLTIQRTQQEDSAVYLCASSRNRDTGELFFGEGSRLTVL.

The chain has TRBV5-4 and TRBJ1-1; possibly TRBD1 for D (5 bases). The CDR3 covers 14 residues. Looked up from germline, CDR1 is SGHNT and CDR2 is YYREEE (reference sequence). V was pared by 4 bases and J by 4 bases, with 14 bases between. This CDR3 reads CASSERGGSTEAFF. The CDR3 DNA reads as TGTGCCAGCAGCGAGAGGGGAGGAAGCACTGAAGCTTTCTTT. Together with reference TRBV5-4 and TRBJ1-1, the CDR3 gives the full variable domain: ETGVTQSPTHLIKTRGQQVTLRCSSQSGHNTVSWYQQALGQGPQFIFQYYREEENGRGNFPPRFSGLQFPNYSSELNVNALELDDSALYLCASSERGGSTEAFFGQGTRLTVV.

The chain is built from TRBV29-1 and TRBJ1-2, with unresolved D. Germline CDR1 SQVTM, CDR2 ANQGSEA. CDR3 length: 15 amino acids. V lost 0 bases, J lost 0 bases, and 11 bases lay in between. The CDR3 nucleotides are TGCAGCGTTGAAGATCGCGGGAGAGCTAACTATGGCTACACCTTC. It is translated as CSVEDRGRANYGYTF.

As to this clone: At the DNA level, this CDR3 is encoded by other sequences in the same sample as well. The chain is built from TRBV7-3 and TRBJ1-1; D remains ambiguous. Trimming stripped 4 bases from V and 2 bases from J, with 8 bases between. The germline V gene has CDR1 SGHTA and CDR2 FQGTGA. This CDR3 is 13 amino acids long. This CDR3 is CASSSQQNTEAFF. CDR3 coding DNA: TGTGCCAGCAGCTCACAGCAAAACACTGAAGCTTTCTTT.

The genes are TRBV5-6 and TRBJ2-5, with TRBD1 identical over 9 bases. The J call may be in error: the DNA end matches TRBJ2-7 better. This CDR3 has 16 residues. Germline loops: CDR1 SGHDT, CDR2 YYEEEE. The CDR3 spells CASSFQVRDRDYEQYF. The CDR3 DNA reads TGTGCCAGCAGCTTCCAGGTGAGGGACAGGGATTACGAGCAGTACTTC.

This CDR3 reads CASSEESAAAGANVLTF. The CDR3 DNA reads TGTGCCAGTAGCGAGGAAAGCGCGGCGGCAGGGGCCAACGTCCTGACTTTC. The chain combines TRBV19 with TRBJ2-6; D is undetermined. The CDR3 runs to 17 residues. Germline CDR1 is LNHDA and CDR2 is SQIVND (reference sequence). V shed 6 bases and J shed 4 bases, with 19 bases lying between them.